This T cell receptor beta chain was sequenced for a study of cytomegalovirus exposure and HLA in healthy donors. Overall study context: Unique TCRs numbering some 93 million, obtained from HLA-typed donors, made up an early data release. Study-wide results and caveats: Most TCR beta V segments were productive about 87% or about 30% of the time in an earlier analysis.

The CDR3 length is 14 residues. Germline-derived CDR1 and CDR2 are SGHAT and FQDESV (reference sequence). The junction had 1 base not matched to a gene; V was cut back by 5 bases and J by 4 bases. With respect to this clone: Its matching antigen is unknown.

60 Vbeta and 13 Jbeta primers were used in PCR. Produced via immunoSEQ multiplex PCR; TCRdb's table is partial and in-frame only. The repertoire includes some 120,000 clones, about 80% of them detected once, and about 3.7% sits in the top ten. The sequenced material came from PBMCs. The chain carries TRBV11-1 and TRBJ2-7; the match to TRBD2 covers 14 bases. This receptor was identified in a woman between 40 and 55 years old in good health and CMV-seropositive. CDR3 DNA sequence: TGTGCCAGCAGCCGGACTAGCGGGAGGTACGAGCAGTACTTC. Its protein is CASSRTSGRYEQYF.